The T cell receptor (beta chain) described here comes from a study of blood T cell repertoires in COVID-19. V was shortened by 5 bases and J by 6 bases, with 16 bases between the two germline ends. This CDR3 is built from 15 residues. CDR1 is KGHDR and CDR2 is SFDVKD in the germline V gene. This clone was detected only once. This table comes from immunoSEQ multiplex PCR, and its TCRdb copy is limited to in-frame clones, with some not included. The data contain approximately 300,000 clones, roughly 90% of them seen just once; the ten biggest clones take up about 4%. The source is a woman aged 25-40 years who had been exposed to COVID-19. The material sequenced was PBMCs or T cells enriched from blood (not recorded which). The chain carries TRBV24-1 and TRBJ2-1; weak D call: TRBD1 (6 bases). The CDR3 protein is CATSVGTLYLNEQFF. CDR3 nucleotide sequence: TGTGCCACCAGTGTTGGGACACTGTACCTCAATGAGCAGTTCTTC.